These 22 T cell receptor beta chains originate from one sample sequenced in a study of T cell changes during pregnancy in multiple sclerosis. Repertoires were generated with immunoSEQ multiplex PCR, while TCRdb's copy carries only in-frame clones and drops some. Of around 81,000 clones detected, over 85% appear once; the ten largest clones hold 3.7%. This sample comprised peripheral blood, obtained after pregnancy. These receptors were obtained from a female donor in good health, enrolled as a control in a pregnancy study.

The chain carries TRBV7-2 and TRBJ2-3; D not certain. CDR3 length: 15 residues. CDR1 and CDR2 from the germline V gene are SGHTA and FQGNSA. V dropped 1 base and J dropped 2 bases, with 10 bases sitting between them. For the CDR3, the DNA is TGTGCCAGCAGCTTAGGCGGAGTTACCACAGATACGCAGTATTTT. Protein sequence: CASSLGGVTTDTQYF.

The chain combines TRBV19 with TRBJ1-1; D is perhaps TRBD1 (6 bases). This CDR3 contains 14 residues. The germline CDR1 and CDR2 sequences are LNHDA and SQIVND (reference sequence). The ends were cut back, 3 bases at V and 3 bases at J, with 11 bases in the middle. In DNA, the CDR3 is TGTGCCAGTAGTATCCCCGGGGGGCACACTGAAGCTTTCTTT. It yields the protein CASSIPGGHTEAFF.

The V and J genes are TRBV19 and TRBJ1-2; perhaps TRBD1 as D (5 bases). V was trimmed by 7 bases and J by 1 base, leaving 13 bases between them. The CDR3 has 14 amino acids. CDR1 and CDR2 (germline): LNHDA, SQIVND (reference sequence). This chain's CDR3 is CASTPLTDNYGYTF. CDR3 nucleotide sequence: TGTGCCAGTACCCCTCTGACAGATAACTATGGCTACACCTTC.

This clone was seen only once. The genes are TRBV20-1 and TRBJ2-1; no clear D. V lost 6 bases and J lost 4, with 4 bases in between. The CDR3 runs 10 residues. CDR1 DFQATT and CDR2 SNEGSKA come from the germline V gene (reference sequence). In nucleotides, the CDR3 is TGCAGTGCCAGTTACAATGAGCAGTTCTTC. As protein: CSASYNEQFF.

V usage is TRBV5-5 and J usage is TRBJ1-5; TRBD1 matches at 7 bases. Germline CDR1 SGHKS, CDR2 YYEKEE (reference sequence). With 0 bases clipped from V and 6 bases from J, the junction kept 3 bases outside the gene matches. CDR3 length equals 14 residues. The CDR3: CASSLEKGAQPQHF. The CDR3 DNA follows: TGTGCCAGCAGCTTGGAAAAGGGGGCTCAGCCCCAGCATTTT.

The chain joins TRBV27 to TRBJ1-2; TRBD1 is a possible D gene (5 bases). From germline, CDR1 is MNHEY and CDR2 SMNVEV (reference sequence). Trimming left V 6 bases short and J 8 bases short, with 19 bases between. The CDR3 extends over 14 amino acids. The CDR3: CASRLRGGGAGYTF. The DNA for the CDR3 is TGTGCCAGCAGACTGCGGGGAGGTGGGGCCGGCTACACCTTC.

The V call is TRBV10-1, the J call TRBJ2-5; a weak D match, TRBD2 (6 bases). V was cut by 0 bases and J by 5 bases, with 19 bases left in between. The germline CDR1 and CDR2 sequences are WNHNN and SYGVQD (reference sequence). There are 17 residues in the CDR3. In DNA form, the CDR3 reads TGCGCCAGCAGTGAGTCGGGGCGCGGGGCCCGTTTTGAGACCCAGTACTTC. It specifies CASSESGRGARFETQYF.

The genes are TRBV28 and TRBJ2-3, with 11 bases that match TRBD2. V was clipped by 5 bases and J by 4 bases; unmatched bases: 8. Germline CDR1 MDHEN, CDR2 SYDVKM. CDR3 size: 16 residues. The CDR3 protein is CASSPMTSGVADTQYF. In DNA, the CDR3 is TGTGCCAGCAGTCCAATGACTAGCGGGGTAGCAGATACGCAGTATTTT.

The V gene is TRBV5-8, the J gene TRBJ2-3, with 13 bases identical to TRBD2. V was pared by 1 base and J by 4 bases, with 0 bases of the junction left unmatched. CDR3 length: 15 residues. The V gene's germline CDR1 is SGHTS and CDR2 YDEGEE. The CDR3, as DNA: TGTGCCAGCAGCTTGACTAGCGGGGGGGCAGATACGCAGTATTTT. This gives the protein CASSLTSGGADTQYF.

In its sample, this clone was seen a few times. This chain links TRBV2 with TRBJ1-1; TRBD1 agrees at 9 bases. Germline loops: CDR1 SNHLY, CDR2 FYNNEI. V shed 6 bases and J 4 bases; nucleotides not matched to a gene: 3. CDR3 length: 13 amino acids. The CDR3 spells CASRGQGLTEAFF. CDR3 in DNA: TGTGCCAGCAGGGGACAGGGCCTCACTGAAGCTTTCTTT.

This chain links TRBV7-2 with TRBJ1-2, with a possible D match to TRBD1 (5 bases). The CDR3 is made up of 14 amino acids. Germline V CDR1 and CDR2: SGHTA, FQGNSA. Trimming took off 5 bases at V and 6 bases at J, with 16 bases between the two ends. The CDR3 here is CASSETENANGYTF. CDR3 DNA: TGTGCCAGCAGCGAGACAGAGAATGCGAATGGCTACACCTTC.

The chain has TRBV19 and TRBJ2-2; 8 positions match TRBD2. The CDR3 is 13 residues long. In germline, CDR1 is LNHDA, CDR2 SQIVND (reference sequence). Unmatched junction bases numbered 5, after V lost 7 bases and J lost 7 bases. The CDR3 loop reads CASIGLAVGELFF. CDR3 DNA: TGTGCCAGTATAGGACTAGCTGTCGGGGAGCTGTTTTTT.

This clone has just a few counts. The chain recombines TRBV5-1 with TRBJ2-7; 7 bases match TRBD1. The CDR3 is made up of 13 amino acids. CDR1 and CDR2 (germline): SGHRS, YFSETQ. The junction had 5 bases not matched to a gene; V was cut back by 4 bases and J by 4 bases. In nucleotides, the CDR3 is TGCGCCAGCAGCCCAGGACAGGAGTACGAGCAGTACTTC. This translates into CASSPGQEYEQYF. Supplemented by reference TRBV5-1 and TRBJ2-7, the full variable domain reads KAGVTQTPRYLIKTRGQQVTLSCSPISGHRSVSWYQQTPGQGLQFLFEYFSETQRNKGNFPGRFSGRQFSNSRSEMNVSTLELGDSALYLCASSPGQEYEQYFGPGTRLTVT.

The chain has TRBV18 and TRBJ2-4, with 8 bases fitting TRBD1. Losses at the gene ends were 3 bases for V and 0 bases for J; bases not matched to a gene: 1. Germline CDR1 reads KGHSH; CDR2 reads LQKENI. This CDR3 comprises 15 residues. CDR3 sequence: CASSPGQVAKNIQYF. In nucleotides, the CDR3 is TGTGCCAGCTCACCGGGACAGGTAGCCAAAAACATTCAGTACTTC.

The chain recombines TRBV9 with TRBJ2-2; a weak D match, TRBD1 (6 bases). The V gene's germline CDR1 is SGDLS and CDR2 YYNGEE. Trimming pared 1 base from V and 4 bases from J, leaving 11 bases between. The CDR3 consists of 15 residues. CDR3 sequence (DNA): TGTGCCAGCAGCGTAATCACAGGGAGCACCGGGGAGCTGTTTTTT. This codes for CASSVITGSTGELFF.

This clone was counted a few times. V and J are TRBV4-1 and TRBJ1-1; unclear D gene. Looked up from germline, CDR1 is MGHRA and CDR2 is YSYEKL. V lost 0 bases and J 0 bases, leaving 8 bases between the germline ends. The CDR3 is 15 residues long. CDR3 bases: TGCGCCAGCAGCCAAGATCCCGGGTTGAACACTGAAGCTTTCTTT. Its translation is CASSQDPGLNTEAFF.

The chain links TRBV7-2 to TRBJ1-2, with 8 bases that match TRBD1. Per the germline V gene, CDR1 is SGHTA and CDR2 is FQGNSA. This CDR3 region has 15 residues. Trimming cost V 5 bases and J 8 bases; bases outside gene matches: 13. CDR3 residues: CASSAAGGLSSGYTF. CDR3 DNA sequence: TGTGCCAGCAGCGCCGCAGGGGGCCTTAGCAGCGGCTACACCTTC.

The chain joins TRBV7-9 to TRBJ2-2; tentatively, D is TRBD2 (5 bases). Germline lookup yields CDR1 SEHNR and CDR2 FQNEAQ (reference sequence). Trimming removed 1 base at V and 7 bases at J, with 13 bases between. The CDR3 is 15 amino acids. The CDR3 sequence: CASSLGGLRGGELFF. DNA for the CDR3: TGTGCCAGCAGCTTAGGAGGGCTTCGCGGCGGGGAGCTGTTTTTT.

The V call is TRBV14, the J call TRBJ2-3; 7 bases agree with TRBD2. The CDR3 extends over 16 amino acids. Germline V gives CDR1 SGHDN, CDR2 FVKESK. V shed 4 bases and J 2 bases; nucleotides not matched to a gene: 9. The CDR3 loop is CASSPVVGGFTDTQYF. CDR3 coding DNA: TGTGCCAGCAGCCCCGTAGTGGGAGGGTTCACAGATACGCAGTATTTT.

This rearrangement joins TRBV28 to TRBJ2-6; 7 bases agree with TRBD1. Germline trimming cut 3 bases from V and 0 bases from J; bases unmatched to any gene: 8. CDR1 and CDR2 (germline): MDHEN, SYDVKM. The CDR3 loop spans 18 amino acids. The CDR3 loop is CASSLGRGGYSGANVLTF. The CDR3 region has the DNA TGTGCCAGCAGTTTGGGCCGAGGGGGCTACTCTGGGGCCAACGTCCTGACTTTC.

The chain recombines TRBV5-1 with TRBJ2-5, with D perhaps TRBD2 (5 bases). Germline V gene data show CDR1 as SGHRS and CDR2 as YFSETQ. The length of the CDR3 is 15 residues. V gave up 0 bases and J gave up 4 bases, with 13 bases separating them. The CDR3 is CASSLVALEGETQYF. CDR3 nucleotide sequence: TGCGCCAGCAGCTTGGTCGCCCTCGAGGGAGAGACCCAGTACTTC. The full variable domain, its missing parts supplied by reference TRBV5-1 and TRBJ2-5, is KAGVTQTPRYLIKTRGQQVTLSCSPISGHRSVSWYQQTPGQGLQFLFEYFSETQRNKGNFPGRFSGRQFSNSRSEMNVSTLELGDSALYLCASSLVALEGETQYFGPGTRLLVL.

In its sample, this clone was seen once. The gene calls are TRBV5-4 and TRBJ1-3; D might be TRBD1 (6 bases). V was clipped by 2 bases and J by 2 bases, with 14 bases between them. The CDR3 covers 16 residues. Germline V gene lookup returns CDR1 SGHNT and CDR2 YYREEE (reference sequence). CDR3 nucleotide sequence: TGTGCCAGCAGCTTAAGGGAGGGACAAGCTGGAAACACCATATATTTT. Protein product: CASSLREGQAGNTIYF.